The 28 T cell receptor beta chains in this list originate from one sample, sequenced in a study of graft-versus-host responses after intestinal transplantation. Profiling relied on immunoSEQ multiplex PCR, and the TCRdb table lists in-frame clones only, not all of them. This table has 90,000 to 120,000 clones, about 87% appearing once. No antigen has been assigned to these receptors. The sample consisted of unstimulated CD4+ T cells sorted from spleen or lymph node cells, taken before transplant. The receptors were gathered from a human donor who was the organ donor for an intestinal transplant.

The table lists this clone with a few counts. The chain carries TRBV7-3 and TRBJ2-1, with 8 positions matching TRBD2. The CDR3 consists of 17 residues. Germline CDR1 reads SGHTA; CDR2 reads FQGTGA. The junction had 11 bases not matched to a gene; V was cut back by 5 bases and J by 2 bases. The CDR3 here is CASSTGRGALTYNEQFF. In DNA form, the CDR3 reads TGTGCCAGCAGCACCGGGCGGGGGGCACTCACCTACAATGAGCAGTTCTTC.

This sequence joins TRBV5-1 and TRBJ2-7, with 10 bases that match TRBD1. CDR3 length: 14 residues. V dropped 4 bases and J dropped 4; count of bases not matched to a gene: 5. CDR1 and CDR2 (germline): SGHRS, YFSETQ. CDR3 region: CASSPDRGKYEQYF. CDR3 nucleotides: TGCGCCAGCAGCCCGGACAGGGGGAAATACGAGCAGTACTTC.

The CDR3 reads CATSSVQGFPSIQYF. For the CDR3, the DNA is TGTGCCACCAGCAGCGTACAGGGTTTTCCTAGCATTCAGTACTTC. This rearrangement joins TRBV15 to TRBJ2-4; a possible D gene is TRBD1 (6 bases). Germline V CDR1 and CDR2: LNHNV, YYDKDF (reference sequence). Trimming removed 3 bases from V and 9 bases from J, with 18 bases in between. This CDR3 is 15 amino acids long.

This clone appeared once. The chain couples TRBV19 to TRBJ1-2; possible D gene TRBD1, 5 bases. The CDR3 runs to 14 residues. Trimming left V 4 bases short and J 8 bases short, with 17 bases between. The germline CDR1 and CDR2 sequences are LNHDA and SQIVND (reference sequence). The chain's CDR3 is CASSTGRVIKGYTF. The CDR3, as DNA: TGTGCCAGTAGTACCGGCAGGGTAATCAAGGGCTACACCTTC.

This rearrangement joins TRBV5-4 to TRBJ2-1, with 9 bases that match TRBD2. Germline CDR1 is SGHNT and CDR2 is YYREEE (reference sequence). Losses at the gene ends were 4 bases for V and 2 bases for J; bases not matched to a gene: 7. This CDR3 comprises 16 residues. The CDR3 sequence is CASSPIAGVAYNEQFF. The CDR3 region has the DNA TGTGCCAGCAGCCCGATAGCGGGGGTGGCCTACAATGAGCAGTTCTTC.

V gene TRBV27 combines with J gene TRBJ1-4; D gene uncertain. Germline-derived CDR1 and CDR2 are MNHEY and SMNVEV (reference sequence). The CDR3 is 13 amino acids. V lost 8 bases and J 7 bases, leaving 14 bases between the germline ends. The chain's CDR3 is CASGRKRGEKLFF. DNA of the CDR3: TGTGCCAGCGGAAGGAAGCGGGGTGAAAAACTGTTTTTT.

The V call is TRBV9, the J call TRBJ2-2; 8 bases agree with TRBD1. The germline V gene encodes CDR1 SGDLS and CDR2 YYNGEE. This CDR3 contains 16 residues. V was pared by 4 bases and J by 4 bases, with 9 bases of the junction left unmatched. As DNA, the CDR3 is TGTGCCAGCAGCTCAGGGGGCCGGGCTCGCACCGGGGAGCTGTTTTTT. The encoded protein is CASSSGGRARTGELFF. Looking up the rest from reference TRBV9 and TRBJ2-2 gives the full variable domain: DSGVTQTPKHLITATGQRVTLRCSPRSGDLSVYWYQQSLDQGLQFLIQYYNGEERAKGNILERFSAQQFPDLHSELNLSSLELGDSALYFCASSSGGRARTGELFFGEGSRLTVL.

This clone was seen more than once but under ten times. The genes are TRBV14 and TRBJ1-1, with a weak D call TRBD1 (6 bases). This CDR3 contains 14 residues. Trimming shortened V by 4 bases and J by 0 bases, and 9 bases separated the two germline ends. Germline values: CDR1 SGHDN, CDR2 FVKESK. CDR3 sequence: CASSLRTVNTEAFF. The CDR3 DNA follows: TGTGCCAGCAGCCTGAGGACAGTGAACACTGAAGCTTTCTTT.

In this sample, this clone turned up once. The rearrangement uses TRBV23-1 and TRBJ2-7, with no clear D. TRBV23-1 is an open reading frame, and its role is uncertain. The V end was cut by 5 bases, the J end by 3 bases, with 14 bases between. The CDR3 is 14 amino acids. In DNA, the CDR3 is TGCGCCAGCAGTACCCAGGACGGAAACTACGAGCAGTACTTC. It codes for CASSTQDGNYEQYF.

The chain uses TRBV9 and TRBJ1-1; D gene uncertain. The germline V gene encodes CDR1 SGDLS and CDR2 YYNGEE. V was shortened by 10 bases and J by 1 base, with 8 bases between the two germline ends. The length of the CDR3 is 11 residues. CDR3 nucleotides: TGTGCCGCTACAGAGAACACTGAAGCTTTCTTT. Its protein is CAATENTEAFF.

The genes are TRBV6-1 and TRBJ1-2; 8 bases fit TRBD1. Germline V gene sequence: CDR1 MNHNS, CDR2 SASEGT. Trimming removed 10 bases from V and 8 bases from J; junction bases left unmatched: 15. The CDR3 spans 14 residues. As DNA, the CDR3 is TGTGCCACATCAAGAACAGGGGGGAGCGGAGGCTACACCTTC. Protein product: CATSRTGGSGGYTF.

The CDR3 sequence is CASSSSTGHQPQHF. CDR3 nucleotides: TGTGCCAGCAGCTCAAGTACAGGGCATCAGCCCCAGCATTTT. V gene TRBV7-9 combines with J gene TRBJ1-5; a possible D gene is TRBD1 (6 bases). The CDR3 spans 14 residues. The germline V and J ends were trimmed by 4 bases and 5 bases, with 12 bases remaining between them. Germline lookup yields CDR1 SEHNR and CDR2 FQNEAQ (reference sequence).

This chain uses TRBV11-2 with TRBJ2-1; TRBD2 is a possible D gene (5 bases). CDR3 size: 16 residues. Trimming stripped 5 bases from V and 9 bases from J, with 23 bases between. Per germline, CDR1 SGHAT and CDR2 FQNNGV. In nucleotides, the CDR3 is TGTGCCAGCAGCCGGACGGACTCCTCGTGGAGCCGTGAGCAGTTCTTC. This translates into CASSRTDSSWSREQFF.

The V gene is TRBV2, the J gene TRBJ2-7, with a weak D call TRBD1 (5 bases). The CDR3 runs to 13 residues. The V and J ends lost 4 bases and 3 bases respectively, with 10 bases between them. Germline values: CDR1 SNHLY, CDR2 FYNNEI. CDR3 nucleotide sequence: TGTGCCAGCAGTGTAACAGGAAACTACGAGCAGTACTTC. This gives the protein CASSVTGNYEQYF.

This chain uses TRBV18 with TRBJ2-5, with D maybe TRBD1 (6 bases). CDR1 is KGHSH and CDR2 is LQKENI in the germline V gene. Trimming left V 1 base short and J 5 bases short, with 14 bases between. The CDR3 spans 15 residues. The CDR3 here is CASSPHTGIGETQYF. The CDR3 DNA is TGTGCCAGCTCACCACATACAGGGATTGGGGAGACCCAGTACTTC.

The DNA of the CDR3 is TGCGCCAGCAGTATGACTAGGGAGGTTGGGCAGTTCTTC. Its translation is CASSMTREVGQFF. This rearrangement joins TRBV10-1 to TRBJ2-1; TRBD2 might be the D (6 bases). Germline CDR1 and CDR2: WNHNN and SYGVQD (reference sequence). V dropped 5 bases and J dropped 12 bases, with 17 bases sitting between them. The length of the CDR3 is 13 residues.

The V and J genes are TRBV9 and TRBJ1-3; D possibly corresponds to TRBD1 (5 bases). The V end lost 0 bases, the J end lost 2 bases, and 9 bases lay between the germline ends. The germline CDR1 and CDR2 sequences are SGDLS and YYNGEE. The length of the CDR3 is 15 residues. The CDR3 is CASSVEGQAGNTIYF. CDR3 in DNA: TGTGCCAGCAGCGTAGAGGGGCAGGCTGGAAACACCATATATTTT.

V gene TRBV7-2 combines with J gene TRBJ2-2; TRBD1 aligns across 7 bases. Germline lookup yields CDR1 SGHTA and CDR2 FQGNSA. The CDR3 is made up of 15 amino acids. Trimming cost V 5 bases and J 3 bases; bases outside gene matches: 6. CDR3 DNA: TGTGCCAGCAGCCCCGCGACAGGGTACACCGGGGAGCTGTTTTTT. Translated: CASSPATGYTGELFF.

The chain is built from TRBV28 and TRBJ1-4; possibly TRBD1 for D (5 bases). Germline assignment: CDR1 MDHEN and CDR2 SYDVKM. The V gene lost 1 base and the J gene lost 4 bases, with 10 bases spanning the gap. The CDR3 consists of 15 residues. The CDR3 coding sequence is TGTGCCAGCAGTTTATTACCCCAGGGTAATGAAAAACTGTTTTTT. Its protein product is CASSLLPQGNEKLFF.

The chain carries TRBV7-9 and TRBJ1-1; unclear D gene. This CDR3 spans 16 amino acids. Germline assignment: CDR1 SEHNR and CDR2 FQNEAQ (reference sequence). The V and J ends lost 3 bases and 6 bases respectively, with 20 bases between them. The CDR3 DNA is TGTGCCAGCAGCTTTATAGGAGAGGGAAAAAGCGCTGAAGCTTTCTTT. Translating gives CASSFIGEGKSAEAFF.

This clone showed up just once. This chain connects TRBV28 to TRBJ2-7; no clear D gene. V was trimmed by 5 bases and J by 0 bases, leaving 20 bases between them. The germline CDR1 and CDR2 sequences are MDHEN and SYDVKM. The CDR3 has 17 amino acids. CDR3 nucleotide sequence: TGTGCCAGCAGTCCCTCCTGGGTAAGAGAGAGCTCCTACGAGCAGTACTTC. This sequence encodes CASSPSWVRESSYEQYF. Complete variable domain (other parts from reference TRBV28 and TRBJ2-7): DVKVTQSSRYLVKRTGEKVFLECVQDMDHENMFWYRQDPGLGLRLIYFSYDVKMKEKGDIPEGYSVSREKKERFSLILESASTNQTSMYLCASSPSWVRESSYEQYFGPGTRLTVT.

V usage is TRBV19 and J usage is TRBJ2-5; TRBD1 matches 7 bases. The germline CDR1 and CDR2 sequences are LNHDA and SQIVND (reference sequence). V shed 5 bases, J shed 5 bases, and the junction held 20 bases outside the gene matches. The CDR3 loop spans 18 amino acids. The CDR3 DNA reads as TGTGCCAGTAGTGCCTCCCGGCGGAGAGGGGGCATAAGGGAGACCCAGTACTTC. Protein product: CASSASRRRGGIRETQYF.

This clone is a singleton in its sample. The rearrangement uses TRBV29-1 and TRBJ2-5; D perhaps matches TRBD1 (5 bases). The ends were cut back, 8 bases at V and 2 bases at J, with 15 bases in the middle. The CDR3 length is 13 residues. Germline V gene data show CDR1 as SQVTM and CDR2 as ANQGSEA. CDR3 region: CSFLGAKQETQYF. The CDR3 DNA sequence: TGCAGCTTCCTAGGGGCTAAACAAGAGACCCAGTACTTC.

Worth noting for this clone: Mismatch with germline at one junction end may stem from a read error. V gene TRBV7-3 combines with J gene TRBJ2-2; D is tentatively TRBD1 or TRBD2 (5 bases each). CDR1 is SGHTA, CDR2 FQGTGA, per germline. The CDR3 is 16 amino acids. The CDR3 here is CASSRLTNEGTGELFF. DNA for the CDR3: TGCGCCAGCAGCCGCTTGACAAACGAGGGGACCGGGGAGCTGTTTTTT.

CDR3 loop: CASSAGRIAKNIQYF. CDR3 coding DNA: TGTGCCAGCAGCGCGGGGAGGATCGCCAAAAACATTCAGTACTTC. The chain joins TRBV7-2 to TRBJ2-4; a weak D match, TRBD2 (6 bases). The CDR3 length is 15 residues. Germline CDR1 reads SGHTA; CDR2 reads FQGNSA. The V gene lost 5 bases and the J gene lost 1 base, with 12 bases spanning the gap.

CDR3 DNA sequence: TGTGCCATCTCTTGGGAGACCCACGAGCAGTACTTC. This encodes CAISWETHEQYF. This chain joins TRBV10-3 and TRBJ2-7; D possibly corresponds to TRBD2 (5 bases). Trimming shortened V by 8 bases and J by 5 bases, and 13 bases separated the two germline ends. Germline V lookup: CDR1 ENHRY, CDR2 SYGVKD. The CDR3 is 12 amino acids.

The chain links TRBV5-5 to TRBJ2-7; TRBD1 matches 9 bases. Germline CDR1 reads SGHKS; CDR2 reads YYEKEE (reference sequence). This CDR3 is built from 14 residues. Trimming removed 5 bases from V and 5 bases from J; junction bases left unmatched: 8. CDR3 DNA: TGTGCCAGCAGTCCAGGGACAGGGTTGAACGAGCAGTACTTC. This sequence encodes CASSPGTGLNEQYF. Full variable domain (missing parts from reference TRBV5-5 and TRBJ2-7): DAGVTQSPTHLIKTRGQQVTLRCSPISGHKSVSWYQQVLGQGPQFIFQYYEKEERGRGNFPDRFSARQFPNYSSELNVNALLLGDSALYLCASSPGTGLNEQYFGPGTRLTVT.

Written as DNA, the CDR3 is TGTGCCAGCAGTGCTCCGGTGCGAAATTCACCCCTCCACTTT. As protein: CASSAPVRNSPLHF. V gene TRBV2 combines with J gene TRBJ1-6, with D unresolved. The CDR3 runs to 14 residues. V was trimmed by 4 bases and J by 7 bases, leaving 11 bases between them. From germline, CDR1 is SNHLY and CDR2 FYNNEI.